This passage covers 10 T cell receptor beta chains from one sample sequenced in a study of blood T cell repertoires in COVID-19. Measured with immunoSEQ multiplex PCR; TCRdb has only the in-frame clones, and not every one. The sample records 180,000 or so clones, about 85% being singletons. The sequenced sample consisted of peripheral blood. Receptors originate from a woman over 75 with acute or convalescent COVID-19.

The chain has TRBV5-4 and TRBJ2-7, with 15 positions matching TRBD2. This CDR3 has 15 amino acids. Germline loops: CDR1 SGHNT, CDR2 YYREEE (reference sequence). V was pared by 4 bases and J by 4 bases, with 3 bases of the junction left unmatched. The CDR3 nucleotides are TGTGCCAGCAGCACGGGACTAGCGGGGGGATACGAGCAGTACTTC. Protein product: CASSTGLAGGYEQYF.

The J gene is TRBJ2-5, the V gene TRBV5-1; 13 positions match TRBD2. Trimming cost V 3 bases and J 5 bases; bases outside gene matches: 13. Germline CDR1 and CDR2: SGHRS and YFSETQ. The CDR3 has 18 residues. The CDR3 DNA follows: TGCGCCAGCAGCTGGGGACGCAGACTAGCGGGAGGTATGGAGACCCAGTACTTC. Encoded protein: CASSWGRRLAGGMETQYF.

The chain links TRBV7-9 to TRBJ1-2, with TRBD1 identical over 7 bases. V lost 4 bases and J lost 4; bases outside the gene matches: 6. This CDR3 comprises 14 residues. Per the germline V gene, CDR1 is SEHNR and CDR2 is FQNEAQ (reference sequence). CDR3 loop: CASSSHQGGYGYTF. DNA for the CDR3: TGTGCCAGCAGCTCCCATCAGGGGGGCTATGGCTACACCTTC.

The chain couples TRBV5-8 to TRBJ1-2; TRBD1 matches 9 bases. J was trimmed by 8 bases and V by 1 base; bases with no gene match: 9. Germline V gene lookup returns CDR1 SGHTS and CDR2 YDEGEE. This CDR3 comprises 15 residues. This chain's CDR3 is CASSLPWTGAGGYTF. In DNA, the CDR3 is TGTGCCAGCAGCTTGCCCTGGACAGGGGCAGGCGGCTACACCTTC.

J is TRBJ2-1 and V is TRBV29-1, with TRBD2 matching over 7 bases. The germline CDR1 and CDR2 sequences are SQVTM and ANQGSEA. This CDR3 comprises 11 residues. The trim removed 8 bases at V and 8 bases at J, leaving 6 bases unmatched. CDR3 amino acids: CSQRRGDEQFF. The CDR3 DNA is TGCAGCCAGCGCCGGGGGGATGAGCAGTTCTTC.

A single count supports this clone. The chain combines TRBV11-2 with TRBJ2-1; TRBD1 matches 10 bases. This CDR3 has 17 amino acids. Trimming cost V 5 bases and J 3 bases; bases outside gene matches: 10. The germline gives CDR1 SGHAT, CDR2 FQNNGV. DNA of the CDR3: TGTGCCAGCAGCCCTCCCCTGACAGGGGGCCTCTACAATGAGCAGTTCTTC. Translated: CASSPPLTGGLYNEQFF. Combining the CDR3 with reference TRBV11-2 and TRBJ2-1 gives the whole variable domain EAGVAQSPRYKIIEKRQSVAFWCNPISGHATLYWYQQILGQGPKLLIQFQNNGVVDDSQLPKDRFSAERLKGVDSTLKIQPAKLEDSAVYLCASSPPLTGGLYNEQFFGPGTRLTVL.

This rearrangement joins TRBV12-3 or TRBV12-4 to TRBJ1-1; possible D gene TRBD1, 6 bases. The ends were cut back, 3 bases at V and 4 bases at J, with 9 bases in the middle. CDR3 length: 13 residues. The DNA for the CDR3 is TGTGCCAGCAGTTTGGCACAGGGCACTGAAGCTTTCTTT. Encoded protein: CASSLAQGTEAFF.

J is TRBJ2-1 and V is TRBV7-9, with a tentative D call TRBD2 (5 bases). In germline, CDR1 is SEHNR, CDR2 FQNEAQ (reference sequence). The CDR3 sequence is 14 residues long. V was shortened by 6 bases and J by 9 bases, with 18 bases between the two germline ends. For the CDR3, the DNA is TGTGCCAGCAGTCGACGAGCGGTCCTTGGTGAGCAGTTCTTC. Translation gives CASSRRAVLGEQFF.

The gene calls are TRBV19 and TRBJ1-2; TRBD1 matches 9 bases. The CDR3 runs to 15 residues. Trimming at V came to 6 bases and at J to 3 bases, leaving 8 bases not matched to a gene. Looked up from germline, CDR1 is LNHDA and CDR2 is SQIVND (reference sequence). CDR3 region: CASSIQGASDYGYTF. CDR3 nucleotide sequence: TGTGCCAGTAGCATACAGGGGGCATCTGACTATGGCTACACCTTC.

This chain joins TRBV5-1 and TRBJ1-2, with 7 bases lining up with TRBD1. CDR1 and CDR2 (germline): SGHRS, YFSETQ. The V gene end was trimmed by 4 bases and the J gene end by 3 bases; junction bases not matched to a gene: 9. CDR3 length: 15 residues. The CDR3, as DNA: TGCGCCAGCAGCCCTCCCGGGACAGACGACTATGGCTACACCTTC. Protein product: CASSPPGTDDYGYTF.